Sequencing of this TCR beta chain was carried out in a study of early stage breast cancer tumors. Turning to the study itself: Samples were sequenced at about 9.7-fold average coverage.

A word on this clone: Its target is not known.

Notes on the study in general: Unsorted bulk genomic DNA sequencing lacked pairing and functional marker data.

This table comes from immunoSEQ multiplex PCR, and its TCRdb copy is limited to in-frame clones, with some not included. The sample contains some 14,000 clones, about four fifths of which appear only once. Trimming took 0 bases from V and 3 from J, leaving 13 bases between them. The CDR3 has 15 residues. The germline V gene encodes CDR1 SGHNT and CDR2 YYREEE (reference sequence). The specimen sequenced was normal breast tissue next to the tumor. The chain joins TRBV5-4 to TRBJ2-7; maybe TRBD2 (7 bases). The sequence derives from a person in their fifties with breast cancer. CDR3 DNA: TGTGCCAGCAGCTTGGGGGGGGGCCGGCACTACGAGCAGTACTTC. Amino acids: CASSLGGGRHYEQYF. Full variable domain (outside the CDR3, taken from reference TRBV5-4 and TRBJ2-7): ETGVTQSPTHLIKTRGQQVTLRCSSQSGHNTVSWYQQALGQGPQFIFQYYREEENGRGNFPPRFSGLQFPNYSSELNVNALELDDSALYLCASSLGGGRHYEQYFGPGTRLTVT.